The present entry profiles one T cell receptor (beta chain) with its context. Looked up from germline, CDR1 is SEHNR and CDR2 is FQNEAQ (reference sequence). With 5 bases clipped from V and 6 bases from J, the junction kept 5 bases outside the gene matches. This CDR3 contains 14 residues. Only in-frame clones appear in the TCRdb table, and some are missing; sequencing was by immunoSEQ multiplex PCR. The data contain under 35,000 clones, around 80% of them singletons. The data were obtained in a study of OX40 agonist ivuxolimab in advanced cancers. Study in general: Clinicians treated patients with ivuxolimab, an agonistic anti-OX40 (CD134) antibody.

This clonotype was obtained from an adult with an advanced solid tumor such as melanoma, head and neck, liver or kidney cancer. The chain links TRBV7-9 to TRBJ1-5, with TRBD1 identical over 9 bases. This specimen consisted of CD4+ or CD8+ T cells sorted from blood, obtained in a trial of the OX40 agonist ivuxolimab. The CDR3, as DNA: TGTGCCAGCAGCCGGGGACAGGGAGTTCAGCCCCAGCATTTT. Translated, it gives CASSRGQGVQPQHF. The variable domain in full, with the rest retrieved from reference TRBV7-9 and TRBJ1-5, is DTGVSQNPRHKITKRGQNVTFRCDPISEHNRLYWYRQTLGQGPEFLTYFQNEAQLEKSRLLSDRFSAERPKGSFSTLEIQRTEQGDSAMYLCASSRGQGVQPQHFGDGTRLSIL.